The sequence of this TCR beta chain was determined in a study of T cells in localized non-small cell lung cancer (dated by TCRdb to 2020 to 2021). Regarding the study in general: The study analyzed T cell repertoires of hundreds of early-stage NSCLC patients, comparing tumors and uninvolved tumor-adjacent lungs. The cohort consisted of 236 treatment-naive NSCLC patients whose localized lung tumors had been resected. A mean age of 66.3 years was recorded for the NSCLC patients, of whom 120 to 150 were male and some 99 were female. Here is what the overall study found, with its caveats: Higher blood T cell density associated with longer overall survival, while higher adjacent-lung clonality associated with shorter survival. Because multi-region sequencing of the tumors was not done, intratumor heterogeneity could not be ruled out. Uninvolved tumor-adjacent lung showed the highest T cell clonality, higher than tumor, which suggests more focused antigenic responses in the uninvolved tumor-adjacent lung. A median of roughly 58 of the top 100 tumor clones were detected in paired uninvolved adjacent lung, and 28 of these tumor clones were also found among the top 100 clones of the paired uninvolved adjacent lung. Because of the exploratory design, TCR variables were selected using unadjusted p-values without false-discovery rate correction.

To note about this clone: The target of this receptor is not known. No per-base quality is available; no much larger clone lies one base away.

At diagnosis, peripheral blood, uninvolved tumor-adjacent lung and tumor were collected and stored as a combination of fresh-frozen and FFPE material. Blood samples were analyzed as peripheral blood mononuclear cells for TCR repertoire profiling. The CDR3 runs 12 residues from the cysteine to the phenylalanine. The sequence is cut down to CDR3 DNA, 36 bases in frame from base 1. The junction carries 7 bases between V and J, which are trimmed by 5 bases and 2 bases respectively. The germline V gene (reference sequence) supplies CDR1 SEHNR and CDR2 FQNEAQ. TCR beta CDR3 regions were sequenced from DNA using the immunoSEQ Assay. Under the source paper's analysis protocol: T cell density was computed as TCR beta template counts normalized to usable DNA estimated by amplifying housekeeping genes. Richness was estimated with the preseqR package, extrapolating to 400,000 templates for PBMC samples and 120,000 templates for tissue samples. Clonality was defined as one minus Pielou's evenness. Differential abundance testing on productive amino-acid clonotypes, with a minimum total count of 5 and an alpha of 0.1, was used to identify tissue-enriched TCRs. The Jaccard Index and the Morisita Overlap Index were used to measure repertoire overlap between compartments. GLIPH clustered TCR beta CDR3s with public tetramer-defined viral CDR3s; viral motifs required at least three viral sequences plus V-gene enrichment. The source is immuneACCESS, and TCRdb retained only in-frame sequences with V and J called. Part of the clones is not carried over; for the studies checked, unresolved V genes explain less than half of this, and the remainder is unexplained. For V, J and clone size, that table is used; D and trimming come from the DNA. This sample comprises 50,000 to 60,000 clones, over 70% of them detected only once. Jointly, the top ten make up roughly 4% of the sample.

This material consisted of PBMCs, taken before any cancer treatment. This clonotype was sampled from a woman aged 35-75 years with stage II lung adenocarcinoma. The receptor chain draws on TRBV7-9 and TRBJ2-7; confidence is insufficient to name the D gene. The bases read TGTGCCAGCAGCGAAAGGCCCTACGAGCAGTACTTC. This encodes CASSERPYEQYF.